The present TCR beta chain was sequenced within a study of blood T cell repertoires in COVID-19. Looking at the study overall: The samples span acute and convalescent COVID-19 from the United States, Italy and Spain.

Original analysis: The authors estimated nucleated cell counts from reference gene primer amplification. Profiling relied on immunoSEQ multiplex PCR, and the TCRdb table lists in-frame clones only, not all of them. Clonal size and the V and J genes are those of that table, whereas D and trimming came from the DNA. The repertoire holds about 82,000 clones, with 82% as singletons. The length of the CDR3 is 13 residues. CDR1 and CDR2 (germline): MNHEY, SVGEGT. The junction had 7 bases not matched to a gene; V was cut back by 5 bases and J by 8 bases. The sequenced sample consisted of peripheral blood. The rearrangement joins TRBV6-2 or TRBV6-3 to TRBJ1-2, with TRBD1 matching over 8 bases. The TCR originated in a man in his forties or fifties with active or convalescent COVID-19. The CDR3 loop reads CASSDQGAGGYTF. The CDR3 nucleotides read TGTGCCAGCAGTGATCAGGGGGCTGGAGGCTACACCTTC.